Presented here are 29 T cell receptor beta chains from one specimen sequenced in a study of T-cell reconstitution after alpha-beta-depleted transplantation in children. Unique molecular identifiers featured in how the TCRbeta library was prepared. TCRdb itself ran the PCR reads through MiXCR, one entry per CDR3 protein. The sample yields about a million distinct CDR3 sequences, about 31% seen once. Sequencing was performed on PBMCs, mostly from graft donor cells, taken 360 days after TCRalphabeta/CD19-depleted stem cell transplant. The receptors here all came from a boy under two years old who had a stem cell transplant for SCID, so the T cells may come from the graft donor.

This clonotype has more than one count but fewer than ten. V is TRBV28 and J is TRBJ2-7; 10 nucleotides line up with TRBD1. V gave up 4 bases and J gave up 7 bases; unmatched junction bases: 10. This CDR3 is built from 15 residues. The germline gives CDR1 MDHEN, CDR2 SYDVKM. This CDR3 is CASSSGGQGSREQYF. CDR3 sequence (DNA): TGTGCCAGCAGTTCAGGGGGACAGGGGTCGAGGGAGCAGTACTTC.

This clonotype was recorded many times. CDR3 DNA: TGTGCCAGCAGCCCCACTGGTCAGGGGGAGACCCAGTACTTC. This sequence encodes CASSPTGQGETQYF. The chain recombines TRBV4-2 with TRBJ2-5, with D tentatively TRBD1 (6 bases). Germline V gives CDR1 LGHNA, CDR2 YNFKEQ. The CDR3 sequence is 14 residues long. V lost 4 bases to trimming and J lost 5 bases, with 14 bases between them.

This chain links TRBV28 with TRBJ2-7; possible D gene TRBD2, 6 bases. Between the trimmed V and J ends, which lost 4 bases and 7 bases, there was a span of 17 bases. CDR1 and CDR2 from the germline V gene are MDHEN and SYDVKM. The CDR3 spans 14 residues. The CDR3 loop reads CASSSRGRGGEQYF. The CDR3 DNA reads as TGTGCCAGCAGTTCGCGGGGCCGAGGCGGGGAGCAGTACTTC.

CDR3 sequence: CASSLAWVAGNEQYF. The CDR3 DNA is TGTGCCAGCAGCTTAGCGTGGGTAGCGGGGAACGAGCAGTACTTC. V and J are TRBV7-2 and TRBJ2-7; 8 nucleotides agree with TRBD2. Unmatched junction bases numbered 6, after V lost 0 bases and J lost 5 bases. CDR3 length: 15 residues. Germline values: CDR1 SGHTA, CDR2 FQGNSA.

This clonotype was observed at least ten times. The chain uses TRBV5-6 and TRBJ1-5; D gene ambiguous. The CDR3 has 18 residues. Germline CDR1 SGHDT, CDR2 YYEEEE. V lost 0 bases and J 2 bases, leaving 18 bases between the germline ends. The CDR3 coding sequence is TGTGCCAGCAGCTTGGGAGGGTTACTGGGTATCGGCAATCAGCCCCAGCATTTT. It is translated as CASSLGGLLGIGNQPQHF.

This clonotype was recorded a few times. This chain connects TRBV20-1 to TRBJ2-3; D may be TRBD1 (6 bases). CDR3 length: 13 residues. Trimming took 1 base from V and 4 from J, leaving 9 bases between them. Germline V lookup: CDR1 DFQATT, CDR2 SNEGSKA (reference sequence). The CDR3 nucleotides are TGCAGTGCTAGAGGGACAGTGGCAGATACGCAGTATTTT. Its protein product is CSARGTVADTQYF.

The chain employs TRBV5-1 and TRBJ2-7, with a weak D call TRBD1 (5 bases). Germline V gene sequence: CDR1 SGHRS, CDR2 YFSETQ. The CDR3 is 15 amino acids. V lost 1 base, J lost 0 bases, and 11 bases lay in between. CDR3 protein: CASSLNRQSSYEQYF. The CDR3 bases are TGCGCCAGCAGCTTGAATAGACAGTCCTCCTACGAGCAGTACTTC.

The V call is TRBV20-1, the J call TRBJ1-4; D not certain. CDR1 DFQATT and CDR2 SNEGSKA come from the germline V gene (reference sequence). V was pared by 6 bases and J by 0 bases, with 8 bases between. The CDR3 sequence is 13 residues long. CDR3 in DNA: TGCAGTGCCCGCCCCACAACTAATGAAAAACTGTTTTTT. This codes for CSARPTTNEKLFF.

V and J are TRBV5-5 and TRBJ2-1; D uncertain. V gave up 0 bases and J gave up 6 bases, with 13 bases separating them. CDR3 length: 15 amino acids. From germline, CDR1 is SGHKS and CDR2 YYEKEE (reference sequence). The CDR3: CASSLGWARTNEQFF. The DNA of the CDR3 is TGTGCCAGCAGCTTGGGTTGGGCTCGAACCAATGAGCAGTTCTTC.

Turning to this clonotype: One end of the junction varies from germline; a read error may be responsible. This CDR3 reads CACSFSWRAELSEDTEAFF. DNA of the CDR3: TGTGCCTGCAGTTTTTCTTGGAGGGCGGAACTCTCGGAGGACACTGAAGCTTTCTTT. This rearrangement joins TRBV12-3 or TRBV12-4 to TRBJ1-1; unclear D gene. This CDR3 is 19 amino acids long.

CDR3 sequence: CSASGRFGELFF. The CDR3, as DNA: TGCAGTGCTAGTGGGAGGTTCGGGGAGCTGTTTTTT. The V and J genes are TRBV20-1 and TRBJ2-2; a weak D match, TRBD2 (6 bases). The V gene lost 3 bases and the J gene lost 7 bases, with 9 bases spanning the gap. The CDR3 length is 12 residues. The germline V gene encodes CDR1 DFQATT and CDR2 SNEGSKA (reference sequence).

This clonotype has a handful of counts. The CDR3 region has the DNA TGCGCCAGCAGCTGGGATCCCAGCGGGGGAGCCTACTACGAGCAGTACTTC. Amino acids: CASSWDPSGGAYYEQYF. The chain employs TRBV5-1 and TRBJ2-7; 8 nucleotides align to TRBD2. This CDR3 spans 17 amino acids. The V gene end was trimmed by 3 bases and the J gene end by 3 bases; junction bases not matched to a gene: 14. Germline CDR1 is SGHRS and CDR2 is YFSETQ. The entire variable domain, with the rest obtained from reference TRBV5-1 and TRBJ2-7, is as follows: KAGVTQTPRYLIKTRGQQVTLSCSPISGHRSVSWYQQTPGQGLQFLFEYFSETQRNKGNFPGRFSGRQFSNSRSEMNVSTLELGDSALYLCASSWDPSGGAYYEQYFGPGTRLTVT.

V gene TRBV5-5 combines with J gene TRBJ1-2; TRBD1 matches 10 bases. CDR1 SGHKS and CDR2 YYEKEE come from the germline V gene (reference sequence). With V trimmed by 6 bases and J by 5 bases, 4 bases remained unmatched. The CDR3 covers 13 residues. CDR3 sequence (DNA): TGTGCCAGCAAGGGACAGGGGATATATGGCTACACCTTC. It is translated as CASKGQGIYGYTF.

This clonotype has a handful of counts. The rearrangement joins TRBV2 to TRBJ2-3, with TRBD1 as a possible D gene (6 bases). Germline assignment: CDR1 SNHLY and CDR2 FYNNEI. The CDR3 sequence is 14 residues long. V gave up 7 bases and J gave up 3 bases, with 14 bases separating them. The CDR3 here is CASKLMDSTDTQYF. The CDR3 nucleotides read TGTGCCAGCAAGCTGATGGACAGTACAGATACGCAGTATTTT.

This clonotype was seen only a few times. V usage is TRBV20-1 and J usage is TRBJ2-1, with TRBD1 matching over 8 bases. The germline gives CDR1 DFQATT, CDR2 SNEGSKA (reference sequence). The CDR3 runs to 12 residues. The V and J ends lost 3 bases and 8 bases, in that order; junction bases with no gene match: 3. In DNA form, the CDR3 reads TGCAGTGCTAGGGAGGACAGGGATGAGCAGTTCTTC. Its protein is CSAREDRDEQFF.

V usage is TRBV7-9 and J usage is TRBJ2-1; no definite D call. The CDR3 length is 13 residues. CDR1 is SEHNR and CDR2 is FQNEAQ in the germline V gene (reference sequence). Trimming left V 0 bases short and J 8 bases short, with 8 bases between. CDR3 coding DNA: TGTGCCAGCAGCTTAGCGCTGGCCCATGAGCAGTTCTTC. Residues: CASSLALAHEQFF.

This clonotype was seen ten or more times. The chain has TRBV4-2 and TRBJ1-2; D uncertain. Trimming shortened V by 0 bases and J by 4 bases, and 3 bases separated the two germline ends. Germline loops: CDR1 LGHNA, CDR2 YNFKEQ. The CDR3 runs 12 residues. CDR3 sequence (DNA): TGTGCCAGCAGCCAAGACAGCTATGGCTACACCTTC. Its translation: CASSQDSYGYTF.

The rearrangement joins TRBV12-3 or TRBV12-4 to TRBJ1-6; D is ambiguous. The V gene lost 7 bases and the J gene lost 0 bases, with 10 bases spanning the gap. The CDR3 length is 15 residues. CDR3 DNA sequence: TGTGCCAGCAAGAGCGAAAGCTCCTATAATTCACCCCTCCACTTT. Translated: CASKSESSYNSPLHF.

This rearrangement joins TRBV4-2 to TRBJ2-7; D may correspond to TRBD1 or TRBD2 (6 bases each). The ends were cut back, 0 bases at V and 6 bases at J, with 12 bases in the middle. The CDR3 consists of 14 residues. CDR1 and CDR2 from the germline V gene are LGHNA and YNFKEQ. The CDR3 spells CASSQDRGVTEQYF. DNA of the CDR3: TGTGCCAGCAGCCAAGATAGGGGGGTCACCGAGCAGTACTTC.

This clonotype came up a few times. The rearrangement links TRBV5-4 to TRBJ2-3, with D perhaps assigned TRBD1 or TRBD2 (5 bases each). CDR1 and CDR2 from the germline V gene are SGHNT and YYREEE (reference sequence). CDR3 size: 13 residues. Trimming pared 2 bases from V and 8 bases from J, leaving 12 bases between. The CDR3 spells CASSFPPGGTQYF. The DNA of the CDR3 is TGTGCCAGCAGCTTTCCGCCTGGGGGTACGCAGTATTTT.

J is TRBJ2-5 and V is TRBV20-1; 7 nucleotides match TRBD2. Germline CDR1 is DFQATT and CDR2 is SNEGSKA (reference sequence). This CDR3 spans 15 amino acids. Trimming cost V 0 bases and J 5 bases; bases outside gene matches: 9. DNA of the CDR3: TGCAGTGCTAGAGATACGGGAGGCGTGGCGGAGACCCAGTACTTC. Its translation: CSARDTGGVAETQYF.

This clonotype was seen more than once but under ten times. V is TRBV25-1 and J is TRBJ2-7, with D perhaps TRBD1 (5 bases). V lost 2 bases and J lost 3, with 11 bases in between. CDR1 and CDR2 from the germline V gene are MGHDK and SYGVNS. CDR3 length: 14 amino acids. CDR3: CASSEDREYYEQYF. Here the CDR3 DNA reads TGTGCCAGCAGTGAAGACAGAGAATACTACGAGCAGTACTTC.

In this sample, this clonotype turned up a few times. The V and J genes are TRBV7-2 and TRBJ1-2; D unclear. V lost 2 bases, J lost 3 bases, and 10 bases lay in between. Germline V gives CDR1 SGHTA, CDR2 FQGNSA. The CDR3 consists of 14 residues. The CDR3 region is CASSLRDTYYGYTF. The CDR3 nucleotides are TGTGCCAGCAGCTTACGAGACACTTACTATGGCTACACCTTC.

The chain combines TRBV29-1 with TRBJ1-5; D remains unclear. CDR1 and CDR2 (germline): SQVTM, ANQGSEA. V lost 4 bases and J lost 3, with 7 bases in between. This CDR3 contains 12 residues. The CDR3: CSVGQLNQPQHF. In DNA, the CDR3 is TGCAGCGTTGGGCAGCTCAATCAGCCCCAGCATTTT.

V gene TRBV27 combines with J gene TRBJ2-1, with 7 positions matching TRBD1. Germline CDR1 is MNHEY and CDR2 is SMNVEV (reference sequence). The CDR3 has 12 amino acids. The J segment lost 8 bases and the V segment lost 5 bases, leaving 3 bases of the junction unmatched. The CDR3 DNA follows: TGTGCCAGCAGTCTACAGGGGTATGAGCAGTTCTTC. This gives the protein CASSLQGYEQFF.

In DNA, the CDR3 is TGCGCCAGCAGCTTGGGGGTAGGGGACCCCAGCTACGAGCAGTACTTC. Encoded protein: CASSLGVGDPSYEQYF. V and J are TRBV5-1 and TRBJ2-7; D possibly uses TRBD1 or TRBD2 (5 bases each). The V end was cut by 0 bases, the J end by 3 bases, with 16 bases between. Germline V lookup: CDR1 SGHRS, CDR2 YFSETQ. This CDR3 is built from 16 residues.

This rearrangement joins TRBV5-1 to TRBJ2-3; D unresolved. The CDR3 has 18 amino acids. Trimming removed 0 bases from V and 3 bases from J, with 20 bases in between. In germline, CDR1 is SGHRS, CDR2 YFSETQ. Written as DNA, the CDR3 is TGCGCCAGCAGCTTGGGGTCGGGTGGTCTAGAACCGACAGATACGCAGTATTTT. As protein: CASSLGSGGLEPTDTQYF.

The sample holds a few counts of this clonotype. V usage is TRBV15 and J usage is TRBJ2-7, with D maybe TRBD1 (6 bases). V dropped 4 bases and J dropped 1 base, with 11 bases sitting between them. This CDR3 comprises 14 residues. Germline CDR1 reads LNHNV; CDR2 reads YYDKDF (reference sequence). The CDR3 DNA is TGTGCCACCAGCACTTGGGACAATTCCTACGAGCAGTACTTC. It translates to CATSTWDNSYEQYF.

The chain joins TRBV5-1 to TRBJ2-1; D ambiguous. The ends were cut back, 0 bases at V and 7 bases at J, with 14 bases in the middle. This CDR3 has 15 amino acids. Germline V gene data show CDR1 as SGHRS and CDR2 as YFSETQ. DNA of the CDR3: TGCGCCAGCAGCTTGGGGGTAACCGCGAAGAATGAGCAGTTCTTC. It translates to CASSLGVTAKNEQFF.